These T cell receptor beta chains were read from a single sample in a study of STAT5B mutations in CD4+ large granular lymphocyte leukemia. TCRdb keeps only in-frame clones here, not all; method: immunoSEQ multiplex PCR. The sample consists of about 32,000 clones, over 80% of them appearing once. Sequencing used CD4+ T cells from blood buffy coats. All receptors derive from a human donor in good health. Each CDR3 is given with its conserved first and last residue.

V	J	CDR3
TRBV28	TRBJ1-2	CASTVYETDGYGYTF
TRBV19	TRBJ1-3	CASSTGRRNTIYF
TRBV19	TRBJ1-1	CASSLGNMNTEAFF
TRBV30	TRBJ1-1	CAWRTGLPNTEAFF
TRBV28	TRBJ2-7	CASSFGGSSYEQYF
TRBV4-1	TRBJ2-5	CASSQAMLETQYF
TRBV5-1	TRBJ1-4	CASSPIGTTNEKLFF
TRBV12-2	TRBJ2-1	CASRYISLRFF
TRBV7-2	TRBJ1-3	CASSYHRARGNTIYF
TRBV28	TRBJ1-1	CATLSNTEAFF
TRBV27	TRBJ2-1	CASSLGTQRREQFF
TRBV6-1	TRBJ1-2	CASSEPKANYGYTF
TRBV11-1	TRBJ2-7	CASSLGTGNYEQYF
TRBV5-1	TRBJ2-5	CASSPQRETQYF
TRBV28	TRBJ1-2	CASSFGQGAYGYTF
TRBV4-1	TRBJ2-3	CASSVRGGGGDTQYF
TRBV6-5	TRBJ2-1	CASSGTDNEQFF
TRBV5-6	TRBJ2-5	CASSFGFTTETQYF
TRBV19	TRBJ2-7	CASSIILPVSYEQYF
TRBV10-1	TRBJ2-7	CASSERTSGGREQYF
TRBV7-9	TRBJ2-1	CASTNTYNEQFF
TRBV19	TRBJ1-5	CASRGDRGNQPQHF
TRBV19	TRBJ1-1	CASSGGPRNTEAFF
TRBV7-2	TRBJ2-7	CASSLGGPLSYEQYF
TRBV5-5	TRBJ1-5	CASSPGGVGQPQHF
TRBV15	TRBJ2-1	CATSRDTTLREQFF
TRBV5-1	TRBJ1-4	CASSFPGTGDEKLFF
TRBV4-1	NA	CASSRGLAGVSYEQYF
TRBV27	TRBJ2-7	CASSLRFWSSYEQYF
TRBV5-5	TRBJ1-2	CASSILVGRGYGYTF
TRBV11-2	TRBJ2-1	CASSLGTYNEQFF
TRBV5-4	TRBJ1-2	CASSLDPGQGHGYTF
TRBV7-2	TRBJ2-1	CASSPLSSSYNEQFF
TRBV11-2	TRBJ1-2	CASSSTGDYGHGYTF
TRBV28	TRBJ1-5	CASSPSGRGGNQPQHF
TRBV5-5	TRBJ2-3	CASSLYDGDTQYF
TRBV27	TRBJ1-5	CASSLKGAGQPQHF
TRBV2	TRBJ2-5	CASSQILAGGEETQYF
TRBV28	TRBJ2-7	CASSPTTGLAGAYEQYF
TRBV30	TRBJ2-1	CAWEREGHNEQFF
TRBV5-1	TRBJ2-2	CASSLGVSNTGELFF
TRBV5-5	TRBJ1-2	CASSASQGDYGYTF
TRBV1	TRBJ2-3	CTSSQVDGRASTDTQYF
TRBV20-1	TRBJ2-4	CSARTGPIQYF
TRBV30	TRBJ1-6	CAWRGFYNSPLHF
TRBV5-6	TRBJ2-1	CASSWGGGALYNEQFF
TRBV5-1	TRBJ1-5	CASRPTGGSNQPQHF
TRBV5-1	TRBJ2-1	CASSSPPRDEQFF
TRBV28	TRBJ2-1	CASSAPRNEQFF
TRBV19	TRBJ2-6	CASSILSSGANVLTF
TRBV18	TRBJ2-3	CASSPVDTQYF